The clone carrying this T cell receptor beta chain was seen ten or more times. The target antigen is unknown. TCRbeta library preparation incorporated unique molecular identifiers. MiXCR was run by TCRdb on the PCR reads, yielding one entry per CDR3 protein. The data contain about 3,300 distinct CDR3 sequences, roughly 20% of them singletons. The CDR3 length is 17 residues. V lost 3 bases to trimming and J lost 0 bases; unmatched junction nucleotides: 2. The data were obtained in a study of T-cell reconstitution after alpha-beta-depleted transplantation in children. Broader study findings: One year after transplant, T-cell counts and diversity came mostly from newly produced T cells.

Sequencing was performed on PBMCs, mostly from graft donor cells, taken 60 days after TCRalphabeta/CD19-depleted stem cell transplant. The sequence was obtained from a male patient aged 2 to 9 who had a stem cell transplant for acute lymphoblastic leukemia, so the T cells may come from the graft donor. This chain joins TRBV12-3 or TRBV12-4 and TRBJ2-1; TRBD2 matches 13 bases. CDR3: CASSLTSGRSSYNEQFF. CDR3 coding DNA: TGTGCCAGCAGTTTGACTAGCGGGAGGAGCTCCTACAATGAGCAGTTCTTC.